The present T cell receptor (beta chain) was sequenced within a study of cytomegalovirus exposure and HLA in healthy donors. Study at large: The study's early data release held about 85 million unique TCRs from HLA-typed donors.

Broader study findings: Altogether, 160 or so TCR beta chains were recorded as cytomegalovirus-associated.

This clone was counted only a few times. The antigen remains undetermined. Primers for the PCR totalled 60 Vbeta and 13 Jbeta. Repertoires were generated with immunoSEQ multiplex PCR, while TCRdb's copy carries only in-frame clones and drops some. The table shows roughly 67,000 clones, with roughly 80% occurring only once. This CDR3 comprises 15 residues. Germline V gene lookup returns CDR1 MNHEY and CDR2 SMNVEV (reference sequence). The J segment lost 4 bases and the V segment lost 6 bases, leaving 10 bases of the junction unmatched. In nominal health when sampled, donors likely had unrecorded immune exposures nonetheless.

The TCR sequence derives from a woman younger than 45 in good health and CMV-seronegative. The chain uses TRBV27 and TRBJ1-1; TRBD1 aligns across 8 bases. The source material was PBMCs. The CDR3 DNA is TGTGCCAGCAGAACTTTGGACAGGGCCCCCACTGAAGCTTTCTTT. The encoded protein is CASRTLDRAPTEAFF.